The present T cell receptor beta chain was sequenced within a study of HIV-infected patients and healthy controls. The study's findings and limits: Healthy controls carried many MAIT alpha-chain CDR3s, while HIV+ repertoires had few.

By sample share, this clonotype is medium-sized (0.01 to 0.1%). Its antigen is undetermined. About 500 ng RNA was reverse transcribed with alpha and beta constant-region primers. Using multiplexing indices, alpha and beta chain libraries were generated apart by chain-specific third strand synthesis. The cDNA received a 5' RACE adapter containing a random hexamer plus an SP2 sequencing primer site. Via MiXCR, TCRdb re-called the 5' RACE reads, giving one row per CDR3 protein. The sample has 4,400 or so distinct CDR3 sequences, 7.8% seen once. Deletions cut 4 bases from V and 0 bases from J, with 7 bases between. Germline loops: CDR1 PRHDT, CDR2 FYEKMQ (reference sequence). This CDR3 region has 14 residues. All unsorted peripheral T cells were captured because whole blood was used without fractionation.

This sequence originates from an adult with HIV infection. The chain uses TRBV13 and TRBJ1-3; D might be TRBD1 (6 bases). Specimen: blood, collected before antiretroviral therapy. The CDR3 DNA reads TGTGCCAGCAGCTCGGACAGCTCTGGAAACACCATATATTTT. The encoded protein is CASSSDSSGNTIYF.